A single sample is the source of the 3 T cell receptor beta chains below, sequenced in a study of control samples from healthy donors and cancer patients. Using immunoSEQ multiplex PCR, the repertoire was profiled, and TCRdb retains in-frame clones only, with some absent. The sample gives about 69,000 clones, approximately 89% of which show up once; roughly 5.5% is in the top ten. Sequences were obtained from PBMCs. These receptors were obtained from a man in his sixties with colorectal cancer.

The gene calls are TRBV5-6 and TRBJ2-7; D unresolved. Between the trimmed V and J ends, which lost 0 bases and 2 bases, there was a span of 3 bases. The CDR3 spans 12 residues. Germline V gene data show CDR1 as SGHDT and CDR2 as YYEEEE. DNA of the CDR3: TGTGCCAGCAGCTTGGCCGCCTACGAGCAGTACTTC. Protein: CASSLAAYEQYF.

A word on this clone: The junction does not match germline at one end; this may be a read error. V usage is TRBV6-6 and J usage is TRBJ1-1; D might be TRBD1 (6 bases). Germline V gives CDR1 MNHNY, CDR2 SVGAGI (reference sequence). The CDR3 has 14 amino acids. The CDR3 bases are TGTGCCAGCAGTGCACAGGGTAGGAACGCTGAAGCTTTCTTT. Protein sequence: CASSAQGRNAEAFF.

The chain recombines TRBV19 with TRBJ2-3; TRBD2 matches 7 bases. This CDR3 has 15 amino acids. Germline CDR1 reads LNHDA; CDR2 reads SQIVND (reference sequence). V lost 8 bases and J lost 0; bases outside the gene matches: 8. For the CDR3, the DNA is TGTGCCAGTCGCCCTTGGGGGGGTAGCACAGATACGCAGTATTTT. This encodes CASRPWGGSTDTQYF.